These 9 T cell receptor beta chains were sequenced from one sample in a study of T cell repertoires in cytomegalovirus infection. Each CDR3 protein gets one entry after TCRdb re-called the reads with MiXCR. Seen here are 150,000 to 200,000 distinct CDR3 sequences, roughly 20% observed once, and the top ten hold approximately 2.9%. The sequencing sample was made of PBMCs. The receptors stem from a human donor in good health (CMV status not recorded). Some clones in this sample may be carry-over from other donors' samples.

This clonotype was recorded many times. The chain couples TRBV7-2 to TRBJ1-4; a possible D gene is TRBD1 (5 bases). The CDR3 spans 15 residues. Trimming took 0 bases from V and 7 from J, leaving 12 bases between them. Germline CDR1 reads SGHTA; CDR2 reads FQGNSA. CDR3 sequence reads: CASSLARTQGEKLFF. CDR3 DNA sequence: TGTGCCAGCAGCTTAGCGCGGACCCAGGGTGAAAAACTGTTTTTT.

This clonotype has a handful of counts. The gene calls are TRBV6-5 and TRBJ2-3, with TRBD2 identical over 8 bases. V gave up 6 bases and J gave up 1 base; unmatched junction bases: 6. This CDR3 has 15 residues. Germline V lookup: CDR1 MNHEY, CDR2 SVGAGI. The CDR3 sequence is CASSDRGGRTDTQYF. Here the CDR3 DNA reads TGTGCCAGCAGCGACCGGGGGGGGCGCACAGATACGCAGTATTTT.

The chain carries TRBV20-1 and TRBJ1-2, with TRBD1 matching 7 bases. Looked up from germline, CDR1 is DFQATT and CDR2 is SNEGSKA (reference sequence). CDR3 length: 14 residues. V gave up 1 base and J gave up 3 bases; unmatched junction bases: 5. This CDR3 reads CSARAPDRDYGYTF. As DNA, the CDR3 is TGCAGTGCTAGAGCTCCCGACAGGGACTATGGCTACACCTTC.

The CDR3 loop reads CASSQGLAYHSYNEQFF. CDR3 coding DNA: TGCGCCAGCAGCCAAGGTCTCGCCTACCACTCCTACAATGAGCAGTTCTTC. The chain carries TRBV4-1 and TRBJ2-1; D gene uncertain. Germline V gene sequence: CDR1 MGHRA, CDR2 YSYEKL. V lost 1 base to trimming and J lost 0 bases, with 13 bases between them. The CDR3 sequence is 17 residues long.

There are a few counts of this clonotype. The CDR3 bases are TGCAGTGCTTTGGAAACCGTCAACACTGAAGCTTTCTTT. Protein product: CSALETVNTEAFF. The V call is TRBV20-1, the J call TRBJ1-1; D is unclear. Trimming removed 5 bases at V and 2 bases at J, with 12 bases between. Germline CDR1 DFQATT, CDR2 SNEGSKA (reference sequence). This CDR3 has 13 amino acids.

This clonotype was seen many times. V gene TRBV6-6 combines with J gene TRBJ2-1, with 14 bases aligning to TRBD2. J lost 7 bases, V lost 2 bases, and 7 bases had no gene match. Germline loops: CDR1 MNHNY, CDR2 SVGAGI (reference sequence). The CDR3 loop spans 17 amino acids. The CDR3 DNA reads TGTGCCAGCAGTTACAAGAAAGGGACTAGCGGGAGTAATGAGCAGTTCTTC. This translates into CASSYKKGTSGSNEQFF.

The sample holds many counts of this clonotype. The V and J genes are TRBV6-6 and TRBJ1-2; 8 bases fit TRBD1. Per the germline V gene, CDR1 is MNHNY and CDR2 is SVGAGI (reference sequence). The CDR3 is 13 residues long. V lost 5 bases to trimming and J lost 4 bases; unmatched junction nucleotides: 3. The CDR3 loop reads CASSHGTGYGYTF. The DNA for the CDR3 is TGTGCCAGCAGTCACGGGACAGGCTATGGCTACACCTTC.

The chain uses TRBV12-3 or TRBV12-4 and TRBJ2-3; D is unresolved. Between the trimmed V and J ends, which lost 3 bases and 11 bases, there was a span of 12 bases. The CDR3 consists of 12 residues. The CDR3 coding sequence is TGTGCCAGCAGTTTTGGCTCGTCGATGCAGTATTTT. It is translated as CASSFGSSMQYF.

V is TRBV4-1 and J is TRBJ2-5; 9 nucleotides align to TRBD1. J was trimmed by 5 bases and V by 3 bases; bases with no gene match: 10. The CDR3 is 16 amino acids. In germline, CDR1 is MGHRA, CDR2 YSYEKL. The CDR3 DNA reads TGCGCCAGCAGCCATCACTCCGAGGGACAGGGTGAGACCCAGTACTTC. It translates to CASSHHSEGQGETQYF.